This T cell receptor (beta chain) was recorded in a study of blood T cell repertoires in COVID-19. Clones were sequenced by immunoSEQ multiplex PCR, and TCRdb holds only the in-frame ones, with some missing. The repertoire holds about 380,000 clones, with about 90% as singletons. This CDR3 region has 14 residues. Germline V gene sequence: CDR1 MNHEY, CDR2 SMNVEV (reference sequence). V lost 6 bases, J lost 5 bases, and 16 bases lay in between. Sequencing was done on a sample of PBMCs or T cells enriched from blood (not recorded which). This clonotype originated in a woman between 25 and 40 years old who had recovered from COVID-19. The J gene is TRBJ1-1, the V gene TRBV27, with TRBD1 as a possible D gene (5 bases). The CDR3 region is CASSQGRGGTEAFF. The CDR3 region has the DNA TGTGCCAGCAGCCAGGGTCGGGGGGGTACTGAAGCTTTCTTT.